This T cell receptor (beta chain) was sequenced for a study of post-analysis software for immune sequencing data. For the study at large: In terms of disease course, relapsing-remitting, secondary progressive and progressive-relapsing multiple sclerosis were included. General study findings and limits: F measure clustering grouped samples strongly by preparation batch. Five or six TRBV segments, including TRBV5-6, TRBV5-1 and TRBV20-1, were more frequent in patients than controls. When compared against controls, multiple sclerosis patients showed significantly lower normalized Chao1 diversity.

TCR beta libraries were prepared from cDNA with unique molecular identifiers. Once roughly 0.85 to 11 million T cells were used, hundreds of thousands of cDNA molecules resulted. TCRdb ran MiXCR on the PCR reads and lists one entry per CDR3 protein. The table includes around 710,000 distinct CDR3 sequences, more than 45% detected once. V lost 3 bases, J lost 8 bases, and 14 bases lay in between. The CDR3 length is 14 residues. CDR1 and CDR2 (germline): KGHSH, LQKENI. With respect to this clonotype: The antigen is not known.

Specimen: blood. This receptor was obtained from a girl between 5 and 17 years old with multiple sclerosis. The gene calls are TRBV18 and TRBJ2-1; D remains unclear. The chain's CDR3 is CASSPSTTPDEQFF. The CDR3, as DNA: TGTGCCAGCTCACCGTCGACCACCCCCGATGAGCAGTTCTTC.